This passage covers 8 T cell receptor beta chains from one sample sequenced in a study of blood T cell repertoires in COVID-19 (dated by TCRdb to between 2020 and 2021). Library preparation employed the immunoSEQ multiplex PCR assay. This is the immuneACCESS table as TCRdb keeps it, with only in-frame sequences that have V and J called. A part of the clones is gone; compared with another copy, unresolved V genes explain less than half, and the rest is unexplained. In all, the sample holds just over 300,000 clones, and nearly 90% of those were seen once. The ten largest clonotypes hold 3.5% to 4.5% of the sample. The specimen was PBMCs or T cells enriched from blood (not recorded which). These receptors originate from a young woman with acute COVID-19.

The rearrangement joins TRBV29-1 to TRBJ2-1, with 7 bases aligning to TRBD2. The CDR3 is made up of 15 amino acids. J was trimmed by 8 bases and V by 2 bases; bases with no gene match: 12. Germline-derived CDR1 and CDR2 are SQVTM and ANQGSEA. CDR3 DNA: TGCAGCGTTGAATGGTGGAAGCGGGGCCTGGATGAGCAGTTCTTC. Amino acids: CSVEWWKRGLDEQFF.

The CDR3 sequence: CASSFGLAGIVEQYF. The CDR3 DNA follows: TGTGCCAGCAGTTTCGGTCTAGCGGGAATCGTCGAGCAGTACTTC. The rearrangement links TRBV28 to TRBJ2-7, with TRBD2 matching over 9 bases. Trimming at V came to 3 bases and at J to 6 bases, leaving 9 bases not matched to a gene. The CDR3 covers 15 residues. CDR1 is MDHEN and CDR2 is SYDVKM in the germline V gene.

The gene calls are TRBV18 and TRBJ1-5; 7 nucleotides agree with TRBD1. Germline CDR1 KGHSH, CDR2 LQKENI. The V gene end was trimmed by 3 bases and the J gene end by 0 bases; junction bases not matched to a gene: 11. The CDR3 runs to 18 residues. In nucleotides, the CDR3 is TGTGCCAGCTCACCCCTCGGGGGACAGTCTTATAGCAATCAGCCCCAGCATTTT. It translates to CASSPLGGQSYSNQPQHF.

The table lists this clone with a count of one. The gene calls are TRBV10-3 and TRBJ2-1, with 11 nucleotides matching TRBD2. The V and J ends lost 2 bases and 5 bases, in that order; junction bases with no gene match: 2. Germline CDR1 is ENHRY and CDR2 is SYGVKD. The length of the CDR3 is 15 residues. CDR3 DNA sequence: TGTGCCATCAGTGAGCTGACTAGCGGGAACAATGAGCAGTTCTTC. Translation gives CAISELTSGNNEQFF.

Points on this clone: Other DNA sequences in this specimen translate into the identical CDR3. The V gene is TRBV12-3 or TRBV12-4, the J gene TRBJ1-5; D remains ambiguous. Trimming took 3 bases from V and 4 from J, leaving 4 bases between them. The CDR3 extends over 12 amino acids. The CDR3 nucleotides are TGTGCCAGCAGTTTTCGTAATCAGCCCCAGCATTTT. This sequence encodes CASSFRNQPQHF.

DNA for the CDR3: TGTGCCATCAGTGAGTTAGCGGGAGGGCCAATAGATACGCAGTATTTT. This gives the protein CAISELAGGPIDTQYF. The gene calls are TRBV10-3 and TRBJ2-3, with 11 bases identical to TRBD2. This CDR3 has 16 residues. The V gene's germline CDR1 is ENHRY and CDR2 SYGVKD. J gave up 5 bases and V 1 base, and 5 bases lay outside the gene matches.

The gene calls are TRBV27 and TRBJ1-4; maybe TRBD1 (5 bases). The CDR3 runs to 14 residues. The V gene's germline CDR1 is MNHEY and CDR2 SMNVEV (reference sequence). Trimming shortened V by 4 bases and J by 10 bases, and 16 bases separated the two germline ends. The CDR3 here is CASSSVGTWGKLFF. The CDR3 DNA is TGTGCCAGCAGTTCGGTAGGGACTTGGGGAAAACTGTTTTTT.

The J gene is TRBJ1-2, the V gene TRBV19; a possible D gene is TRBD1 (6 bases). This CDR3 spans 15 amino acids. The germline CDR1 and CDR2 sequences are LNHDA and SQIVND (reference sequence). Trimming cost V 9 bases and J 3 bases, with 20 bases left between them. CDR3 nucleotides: TGTGCCAGCCACGGTGGCAGGGGACGAGACTATGGCTACACCTTC. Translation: CASHGGRGRDYGYTF. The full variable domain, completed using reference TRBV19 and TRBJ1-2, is DGGITQSPKYLFRKEGQNVTLSCEQNLNHDAMYWYRQDPGQGLRLIYYSQIVNDFQKGDIAEGYSVSREKKESFPLTVTSAQKNPTAFYLCASHGGRGRDYGYTFGSGTRLTVV.